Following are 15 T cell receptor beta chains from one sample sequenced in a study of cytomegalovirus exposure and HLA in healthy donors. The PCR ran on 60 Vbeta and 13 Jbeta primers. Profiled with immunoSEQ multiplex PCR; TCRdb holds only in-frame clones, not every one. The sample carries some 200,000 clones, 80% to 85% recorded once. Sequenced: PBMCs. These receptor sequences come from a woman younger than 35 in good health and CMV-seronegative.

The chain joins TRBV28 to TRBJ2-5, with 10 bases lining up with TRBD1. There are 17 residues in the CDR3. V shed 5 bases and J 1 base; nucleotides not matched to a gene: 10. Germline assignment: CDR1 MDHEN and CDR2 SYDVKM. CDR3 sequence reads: CASSPRQGATLQETQYF. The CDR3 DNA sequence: TGTGCCAGCAGTCCGAGACAGGGGGCGACCCTCCAAGAGACCCAGTACTTC.

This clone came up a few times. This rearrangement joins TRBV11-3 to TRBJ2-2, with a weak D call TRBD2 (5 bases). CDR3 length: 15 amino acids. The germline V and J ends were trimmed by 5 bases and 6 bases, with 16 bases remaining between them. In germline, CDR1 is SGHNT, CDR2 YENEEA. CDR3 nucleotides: TGTGCCAGCAGCCTCGGCGGGTTGTACGCCGGGGAGCTGTTTTTT. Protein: CASSLGGLYAGELFF.

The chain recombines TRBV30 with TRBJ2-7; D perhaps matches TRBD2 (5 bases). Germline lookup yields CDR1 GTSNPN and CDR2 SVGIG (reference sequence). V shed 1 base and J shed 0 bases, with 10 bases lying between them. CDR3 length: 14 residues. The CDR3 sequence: CAWSGVGSSYEQYF. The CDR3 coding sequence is TGTGCCTGGAGTGGCGTGGGGAGCTCCTACGAGCAGTACTTC.

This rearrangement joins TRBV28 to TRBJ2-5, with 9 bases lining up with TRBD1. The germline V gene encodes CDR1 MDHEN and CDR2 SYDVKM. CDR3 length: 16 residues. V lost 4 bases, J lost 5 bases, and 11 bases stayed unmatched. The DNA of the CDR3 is TGTGCCAGCAGTTCCCGAACAACAGGGGGCGTTGAGACCCAGTACTTC. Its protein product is CASSSRTTGGVETQYF.

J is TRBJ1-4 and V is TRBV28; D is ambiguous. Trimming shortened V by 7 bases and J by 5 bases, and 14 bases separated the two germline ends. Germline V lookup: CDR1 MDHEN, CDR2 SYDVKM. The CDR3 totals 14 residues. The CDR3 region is CASMEGPRNEKLFF. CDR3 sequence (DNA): TGTGCCAGCATGGAGGGCCCCCGAAATGAAAAACTGTTTTTT.

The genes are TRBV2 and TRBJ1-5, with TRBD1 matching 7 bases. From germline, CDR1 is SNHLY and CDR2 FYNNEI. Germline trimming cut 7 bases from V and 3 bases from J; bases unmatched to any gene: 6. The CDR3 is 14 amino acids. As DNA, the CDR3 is TGTGCCAGCAACGGCGACAGGGACAATCAGCCCCAGCATTTT. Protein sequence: CASNGDRDNQPQHF.

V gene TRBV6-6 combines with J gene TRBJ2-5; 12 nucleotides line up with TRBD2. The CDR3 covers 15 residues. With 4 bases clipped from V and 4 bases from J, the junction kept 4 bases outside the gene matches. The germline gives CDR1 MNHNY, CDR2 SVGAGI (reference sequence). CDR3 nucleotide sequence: TGTGCCAGCAGTTCTCCGGGACTAGCGGGAGAGACCCAGTACTTC. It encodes CASSSPGLAGETQYF.

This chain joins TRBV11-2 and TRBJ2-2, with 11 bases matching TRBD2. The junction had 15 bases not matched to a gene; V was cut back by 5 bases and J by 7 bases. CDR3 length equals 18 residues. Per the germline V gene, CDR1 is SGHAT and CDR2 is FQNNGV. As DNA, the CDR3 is TGTGCCAGCAGCGGTAGCGGGAGGGCCGGTACGGAGTACGGGGAGCTGTTTTTT. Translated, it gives CASSGSGRAGTEYGELFF.

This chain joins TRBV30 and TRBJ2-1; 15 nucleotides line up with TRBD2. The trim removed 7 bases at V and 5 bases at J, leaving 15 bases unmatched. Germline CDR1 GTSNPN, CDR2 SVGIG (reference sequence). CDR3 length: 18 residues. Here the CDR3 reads CAYAGLAGGRLLHNEQFF. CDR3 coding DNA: TGTGCCTATGCCGGACTAGCGGGAGGGAGATTACTTCACAATGAGCAGTTCTTC. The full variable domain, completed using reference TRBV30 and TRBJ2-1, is SQTIHQWPATLVQPVGSPLSLECTVEGTSNPNLYWYRQAAGRGLQLLFYSVGIGQISSEVPQNLSASRPQDRQFILSSKKLLLSDSGFYLCAYAGLAGGRLLHNEQFFGPGTRLTVL.

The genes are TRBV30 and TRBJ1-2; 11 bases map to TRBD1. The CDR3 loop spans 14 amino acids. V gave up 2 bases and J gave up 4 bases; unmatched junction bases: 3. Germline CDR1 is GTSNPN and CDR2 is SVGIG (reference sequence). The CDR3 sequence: CAWSRTGGRYGYTF. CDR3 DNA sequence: TGTGCCTGGAGTAGGACAGGGGGCCGCTATGGCTACACCTTC.

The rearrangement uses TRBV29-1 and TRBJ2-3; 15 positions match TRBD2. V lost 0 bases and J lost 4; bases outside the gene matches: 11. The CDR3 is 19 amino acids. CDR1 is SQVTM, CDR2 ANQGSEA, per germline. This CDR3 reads CSVEDPWTSGRAIADTQYF. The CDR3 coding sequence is TGCAGCGTTGAAGATCCTTGGACTAGCGGGAGGGCCATTGCAGATACGCAGTATTTT.

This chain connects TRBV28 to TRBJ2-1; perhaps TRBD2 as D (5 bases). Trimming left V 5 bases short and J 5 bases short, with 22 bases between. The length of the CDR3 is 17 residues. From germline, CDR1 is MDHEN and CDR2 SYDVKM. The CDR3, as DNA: TGTGCCAGCAGTCCGTCGTTGGGAGAGACCGAAAACAATGAGCAGTTCTTC. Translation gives CASSPSLGETENNEQFF.

In DNA, the CDR3 is TGTGCCAGCAGTGAAGGGAAGGGGGTTACGACCTACGAGCAGTACTTC. Protein: CASSEGKGVTTYEQYF. The chain combines TRBV6-1 with TRBJ2-7, with D possibly TRBD1 on 6 matching bases. With 1 base removed from V and 2 bases from J, the gap between germline ends came to 15 bases. The CDR3 is made up of 16 amino acids. CDR1 is MNHNS and CDR2 is SASEGT in the germline V gene.

CDR3 sequence (DNA): TGTGCCAGCAGTGAACGGGGGGGGCTCGCCCAAGAGACCCAGTACTTC. Translating it yields CASSERGGLAQETQYF. The rearrangement joins TRBV6-1 to TRBJ2-5, with 8 positions matching TRBD2. V shed 2 bases and J 1 base; nucleotides not matched to a gene: 6. This CDR3 has 16 residues. Germline CDR1 MNHNS, CDR2 SASEGT.

The CDR3 region has the DNA TGTGCCAGAAGCTTGCAGCGGCCCTACTACGAGCAGTACGTC. As protein: CARSLQRPYYEQYV. The J gene is TRBJ2-7, the V gene TRBV5-3; TRBD2 is a possible D gene (5 bases). TRBV5-3 is treated as an ORF (open reading frame) with a function not yet certain. The CDR3 length is 14 residues. V was cut by 1 base and J by 3 bases, with 11 bases left in between.